This note documents a single TCR beta chain sequence. No cognate antigen has been identified for it. Per-base quality was not reported, and no clone a single base away is much larger than it. Libraries came from the immunoSEQ multiplex PCR assay. A mixture of 60 forward primers for TCR Vbeta segments and 13 reverse primers for TCR Jbeta segments was used in the multiplex PCR. A multiplex PCR assay on genomic DNA amplified the CDR3 region of rearranged TCR beta genes. The Illumina HiSeq System was used to sequence the amplified TCR beta libraries as 87-base-pair reads. The published analysis was carried out like this. A later analysis tallied roughly 78 million unique TCR beta chains across the 666 repertoires, and around 10 million of those chains were shared by two or more donors. Raw reads were error-corrected and collapsed into unique sequences with a nearest-neighbor algorithm that merged closely related sequences to remove PCR and sequencing errors. Alignment of CDR3 sequences to IMGT reference sequences was used to assign V, D and J gene segments. Each retained sequence needed at least a six-nucleotide match to both a V gene segment and a J gene segment. Rearrangements were called productive when the CDR3 lacked stop codons and stayed in frame with V and J; all others were non-productive. Following IMGT convention, CDR3 was defined as the stretch from the second conserved V-encoded cysteine to the conserved J-encoded phenylalanine. The earlier analysis of 587 of the donors excluded sequences that lacked an unambiguous match to a single V gene segment. In an earlier analysis of 587 of the donors, V segments were called functional above 56.7% productive rearrangements and were called segregating when the between-donor standard deviation exceeded 5%. To diagnose cytomegalovirus status from the catalog of TCR beta chain sequences, a statistical classification framework was built. In a later analysis, V and J genes were assigned by comparing TCR nucleotide sequences against IMGT/GENE-DB human TR gene sequences. In a later analysis, CDR3 sequences and most-parsimonious VDJ recombination scenarios were assigned using the TCRdist pipeline. In a later analysis, each TCR beta chain was defined by its CDR3 amino acid sequence together with its V-gene family, and reads lacking a unique V-gene family were excluded. A later analysis removed 550 to 650 highly shared, low-generation-probability nucleotide sequences to deal with suspected cross-contamination and a sequencing artifact. In a later analysis, a clonal expansion index was calculated for each public chain from normalized within-repertoire ranks of inferred template counts. A later analysis computed generation probabilities with a VDJ recombination model fitted to out-of-frame rearrangements, and checked the results against IGoR. A later analysis scored TCR-TCR, TCR-HLA and TCR-CMV co-occurrence with hypergeometric tests, applying a repertoire-size bias correction to TCR pairs. A later analysis estimated false discovery rates by permuting HLA or CMV assignments 20 times. A later analysis grouped co-occurring TCRs with DBSCAN, adding TCRdist sequence similarity when clustering within HLA-allele-positive subsets. For co-occurrence clustering, repertoires with fewer than 30,000 or more than 120,000 public chains were excluded, along with about five repertoires with anomalous nucleotide sharing. The source is immuneACCESS, and TCRdb retained only in-frame sequences with V and J called. Part of the clones is not carried over; for the studies checked, unresolved V genes explain less than half of this, and the remainder is unexplained. Clonal size and the V and J genes are those of that table, whereas D and trimming came from the DNA. This sample comprises 100,000 to 150,000 clones, 80% of them detected only once. Around 4.1% of the sample comes from the top ten.

This record belongs to a study of cytomegalovirus exposure and HLA in healthy donors (dated by TCRdb to 2016 to 2017). Regarding the study in general: In an earlier analysis of roughly 500 of the donors, 276 Gb of sequence data and 100 million or so unique TCR beta sequences from some 170 million T cells were reported. An early release that covered more than 550 HLA-typed donors contained about 300 gigabases of sequencing data and tens of millions of unique TCR sequences. Of the approximately 400 genotyped donors, over 70% fell in the genetic ancestry cluster associated with self-reported Caucasian donors. The study aimed to test whether cataloging public T cell receptors could reveal signatures of past pathogen exposure. The study used immunosequencing to profile the T cell repertoires of more than 650 subjects and linked those repertoires to cytomegalovirus serostatus. Besides the first cohort of 500 to 700 subjects, a separate validation cohort made up of 120 or so different subjects was used. The study combined high-throughput TCR immunosequencing, statistical association of individual TCRs with disease status, and machine learning to predict cytomegalovirus infection status. To study patterns of TCR occurrence, a later analysis re-analyzed previously published TCR beta repertoires from around 700 donors and added high-resolution HLA genotyping. Rather than using new phenotypic data, the later analysis identified candidate immune exposures from TCR beta sequences and from how often those sequences occurred across donors. In an earlier analysis of around 540 of the donors, high-throughput TCR beta sequencing was used to judge whether each TCR beta V gene segment behaved as functional or pseudogenic. Alongside the repertoire data, information on donor age, sex, ethnicity and CMV serostatus was compiled. Genome-wide SNP genotypes for about three fifths of the roughly 670 donors were used in a later genetic analysis, which treated that subset as a discovery cohort. All discovery cohort repertoires had been generated using a single sequencing platform. Both class I and class II loci were covered by HLA typing, at four-digit resolution. The number of donors typed differed by locus, with about 629-630 for A, B, C, DRB1 and DQB1, 522 for DQA1, over 600 for DPA1, and some 450 for DPB1. Several DR-DQ haplotypes were treated as single units for association and clustering because of strong linkage in the cohort. Across approximately 400 genotyped donors of the cohort, an average of roughly 200,000 unique TCR beta nucleotide sequences per donor were sequenced, and 15% to 20% of those sequences were non-productive. General conclusions and limits of the study: The 87-base-pair reads could not distinguish some IMGT-functional V segments, including TRBV6-2 and TRBV6-3, so those segments were excluded. It was suggested by the authors that the approach could potentially be generalized to other disease states and immunological phenotypes. In a later genetic analysis, fewer N-insertions in productive TCRs were reported among donors in an Asian-associated ancestry cluster than the roughly 700-donor mean. Presence/absence analyses assumed roughly uniform sequencing depth across donors, an assumption that may not hold. A further reported finding was that TCR beta sequences accurately predicted the HLA-A and HLA-B alleles for most subjects in the first cohort. The classifier was reported to diagnose cytomegalovirus status with high specificity and sensitivity in both the original and validation cohorts. In an earlier analysis of about 540 of the donors, most TCR beta V segments were observed in productive rearrangements about 90% or about 30% of the time, broadly matching IMGT annotations. Because HLA typing was missing for some donors at each locus, association tests included only the typed subset. The only immune exposure information available for the cohort was CMV serostatus. A later analysis associated 15,000 to 20,000 TCR beta sequences with specific HLA alleles at a false discovery rate of 0.05. Assigning TCR associations to individual alleles was difficult when HLA alleles, especially DR and DQ, strongly co-occurred. According to a later analysis, TCR association rates differed among HLA loci, with DRB1 alleles showing the most associated TCRs and HLA-C alleles showing the fewest. In the study, approximately 160 TCR beta chains were listed as associated with cytomegalovirus. The earlier analysis of some 540 of the donors excluded approximately 15 rarely observed V segments, including chromosome 9 orphons, because counts were too low. Correlated functional status among segregating V segments might reflect linkage disequilibrium, but an unknown experimental factor could not be ruled out. Most CMV-associated TCR beta chains appeared to be HLA-restricted in a later analysis, and the HLA associations seemed to be driven largely by CMV exposure. In this cohort, only TCR beta chains were sequenced, and detectable features were limited by the absence of alpha or paired-chain data. A group of highly shared sequence variants was considered likely to be a technical artifact of the sequencing pipeline. In vitro tests confirmed that a few of the cytomegalovirus-associated TCR beta chains recognize cytomegalovirus antigens. In a later genetic analysis, a missense DCLRE1C variant was associated with V-gene and J-gene trimming of TCR beta chains, and the association was replicated in an independent cohort. In a later analysis, several top co-occurrence clusters were reported to appear linked to parvovirus B19, influenza, CMV and Epstein-Barr virus. Across donors, most TCR sequences were observed very rarely, whereas some public TCRs were present in many individuals. A later analysis found that HLA-associated TCR beta chains were more clonally expanded and had lower generation probabilities than equally common non-associated chains.

The CDR3 has 19 amino acids, counting the end cysteine and phenylalanine. Only the CDR3 DNA is retained, 57 bases long and in frame from the first base. V sheds 2 bases and J sheds 0 bases, leaving 23 bases between their ends. According to the germline V gene, CDR1 reads LGHNA and CDR2 reads YNFKEQ. The cohort comprised some 730 healthy bone marrow donors. Cohort members were all nominally healthy when sampled, although unrecorded immune exposures were likely present. The donor tested CMV seronegative, placing the donor among the 350 or so seronegative members of the cohort. Every donor gave a peripheral blood sample, and the peripheral blood mononuclear cells from that sample were used for TCR beta sequencing. The Qiagen DNeasy Blood Extraction Kit was used to extract genomic DNA from the blood cell samples.

The chain links TRBV4-2 with TRBJ2-7; the D segment could be TRBD2, given 5 matching bases. This TCR was sampled from a woman aged 40 to 50 in good health and CMV-seronegative. The source material was PBMCs. CDR3 reads: CASSQPRGGVGSDSYEQYF. The nucleotide sequence reads as follows: TGTGCCAGCAGCCAACCTCGTGGAGGCGTGGGCTCCGACTCCTACGAGCAGTACTTC.